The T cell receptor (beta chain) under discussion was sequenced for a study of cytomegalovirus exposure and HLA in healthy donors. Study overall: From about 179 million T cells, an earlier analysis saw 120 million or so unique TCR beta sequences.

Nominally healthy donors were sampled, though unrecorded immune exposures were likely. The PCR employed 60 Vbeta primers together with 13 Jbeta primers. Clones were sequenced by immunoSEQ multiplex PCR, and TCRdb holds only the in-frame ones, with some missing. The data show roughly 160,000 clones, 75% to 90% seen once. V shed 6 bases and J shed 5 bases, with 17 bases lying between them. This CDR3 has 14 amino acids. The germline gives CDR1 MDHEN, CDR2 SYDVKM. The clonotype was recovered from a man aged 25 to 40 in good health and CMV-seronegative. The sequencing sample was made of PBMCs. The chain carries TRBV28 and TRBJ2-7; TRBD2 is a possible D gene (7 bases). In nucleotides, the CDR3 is TGTGCCAGCAGCCCGGGGGGCCCACGGAACGAGCAGTACTTC. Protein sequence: CASSPGGPRNEQYF. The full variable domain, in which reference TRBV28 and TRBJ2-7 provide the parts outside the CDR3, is DVKVTQSSRYLVKRTGEKVFLECVQDMDHENMFWYRQDPGLGLRLIYFSYDVKMKEKGDIPEGYSVSREKKERFSLILESASTNQTSMYLCASSPGGPRNEQYFGPGTRLTVT.